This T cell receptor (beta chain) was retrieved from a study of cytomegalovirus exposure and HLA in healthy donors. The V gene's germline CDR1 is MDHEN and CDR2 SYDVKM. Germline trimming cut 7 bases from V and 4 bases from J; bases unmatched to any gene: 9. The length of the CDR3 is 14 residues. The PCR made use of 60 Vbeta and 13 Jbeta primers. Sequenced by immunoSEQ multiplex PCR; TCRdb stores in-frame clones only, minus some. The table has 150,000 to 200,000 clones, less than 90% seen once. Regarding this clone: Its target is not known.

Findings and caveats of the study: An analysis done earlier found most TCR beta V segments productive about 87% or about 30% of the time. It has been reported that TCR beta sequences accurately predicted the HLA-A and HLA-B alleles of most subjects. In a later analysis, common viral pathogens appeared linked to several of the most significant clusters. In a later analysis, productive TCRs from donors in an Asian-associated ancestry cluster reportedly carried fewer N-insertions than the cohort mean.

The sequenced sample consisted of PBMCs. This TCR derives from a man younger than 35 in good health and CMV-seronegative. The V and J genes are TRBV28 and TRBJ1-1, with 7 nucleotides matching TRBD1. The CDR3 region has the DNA TGTGCCAGCACCCCAAGGGGGCGTCGCACTGAAGCTTTCTTT. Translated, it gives CASTPRGRRTEAFF.